Listed here are 3 T cell receptor beta chains from one sample, sequenced in a study of blood T cell repertoires in COVID-19. The data were produced by immunoSEQ multiplex PCR, yet TCRdb's version contains in-frame clones alone and is incomplete. In the table there are 170,000 or so clones, roughly 89% of which are singletons. The sequenced sample was peripheral blood. These receptors came from a woman under 30 who had recovered from COVID-19.

This chain uses TRBV6-2 or TRBV6-3 with TRBJ2-7; D call uncertain. Germline V gene lookup returns CDR1 MNHEY and CDR2 SVGEGT. This CDR3 has 14 amino acids. V gave up 1 base and J gave up 0 bases, with 7 bases separating them. The CDR3 is CASSYFEASYEQYF. DNA of the CDR3: TGTGCCAGCAGTTACTTCGAGGCCTCCTACGAGCAGTACTTC.

This clone was seen a single time. CDR3 bases: TGTGCCAGTAGTACTAGCCGCTACTACAATGAGCAGTTCTTC. Translated, it gives CASSTSRYYNEQFF. The chain joins TRBV19 to TRBJ2-1; TRBD2 might be the D (5 bases). CDR3 length: 14 residues. Germline CDR1 LNHDA, CDR2 SQIVND (reference sequence). V lost 4 bases and J lost 3, with 10 bases in between.

The rearrangement joins TRBV11-2 to TRBJ2-7; 15 positions agree with TRBD2. V dropped 5 bases and J dropped 1; count of bases not matched to a gene: 9. The CDR3 covers 18 residues. Germline lookup yields CDR1 SGHAT and CDR2 FQNNGV. In DNA form, the CDR3 reads TGTGCCAGCAGCCTGGGACTAGCGGGAGGCCCTGATTCCTACGAGCAGTACGTC. Translating it yields CASSLGLAGGPDSYEQYV.